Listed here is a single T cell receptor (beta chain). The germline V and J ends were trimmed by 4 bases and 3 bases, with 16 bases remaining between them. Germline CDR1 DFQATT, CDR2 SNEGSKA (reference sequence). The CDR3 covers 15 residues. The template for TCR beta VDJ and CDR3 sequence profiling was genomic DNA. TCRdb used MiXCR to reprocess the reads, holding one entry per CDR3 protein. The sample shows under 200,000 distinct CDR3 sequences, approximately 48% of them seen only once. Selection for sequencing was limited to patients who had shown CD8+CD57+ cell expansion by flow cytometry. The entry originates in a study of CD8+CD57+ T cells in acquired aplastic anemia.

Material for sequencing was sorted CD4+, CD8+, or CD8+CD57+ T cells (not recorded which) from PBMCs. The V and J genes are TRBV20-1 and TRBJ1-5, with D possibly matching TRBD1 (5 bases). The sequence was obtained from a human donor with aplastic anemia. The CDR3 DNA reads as TGCAGTGCTACCGAATCGGGCAGGGACAATCAGCCCCAGCATTTT. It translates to CSATESGRDNQPQHF.